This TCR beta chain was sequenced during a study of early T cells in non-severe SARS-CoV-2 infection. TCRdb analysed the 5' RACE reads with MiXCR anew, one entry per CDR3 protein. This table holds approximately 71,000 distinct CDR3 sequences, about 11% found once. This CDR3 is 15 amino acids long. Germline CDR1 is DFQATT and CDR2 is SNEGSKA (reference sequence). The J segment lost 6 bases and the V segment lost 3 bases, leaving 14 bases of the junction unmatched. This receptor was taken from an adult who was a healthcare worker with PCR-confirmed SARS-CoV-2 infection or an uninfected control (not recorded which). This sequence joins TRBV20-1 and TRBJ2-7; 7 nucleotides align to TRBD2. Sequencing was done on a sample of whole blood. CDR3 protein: CSASSAQREMGEQYF. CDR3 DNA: TGCAGTGCTAGTTCAGCGCAGCGGGAAATGGGCGAGCAGTACTTC.